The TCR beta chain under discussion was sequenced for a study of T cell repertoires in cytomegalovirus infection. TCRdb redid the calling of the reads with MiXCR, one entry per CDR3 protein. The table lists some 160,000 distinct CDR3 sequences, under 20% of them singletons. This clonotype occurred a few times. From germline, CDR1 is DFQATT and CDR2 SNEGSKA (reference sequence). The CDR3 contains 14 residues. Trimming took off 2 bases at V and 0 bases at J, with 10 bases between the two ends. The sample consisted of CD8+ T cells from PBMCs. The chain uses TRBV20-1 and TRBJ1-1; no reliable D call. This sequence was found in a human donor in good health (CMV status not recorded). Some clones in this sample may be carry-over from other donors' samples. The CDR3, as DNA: TGCAGTGCTAGACTCCCTGTCATGAACACTGAAGCTTTCTTT. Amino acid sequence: CSARLPVMNTEAFF.